This T cell receptor beta chain was identified in a study of tumor and adjacent non-tumor tissue in lung cancer. The CDR3 has 15 residues. The germline V gene encodes CDR1 LNHDA and CDR2 SQIVND (reference sequence). Three rounds of nested PCR, following a modified ARM-PCR protocol, produced the TCRbeta library. TCRdb independently ran MiXCR on the multiplex PCR reads; one entry per CDR3 protein. The table lists some 80,000 distinct CDR3 sequences, about two thirds of them singletons. The template was RNA from unsorted bulk tissue. The table lists this clonotype with a count of one. A much larger clone lies one base from this, so it may be a read error.

The source material was lung tumor tissue. J is TRBJ1-1 and V is TRBV19; D is possibly TRBD1 (5 bases). This TCR was recovered from a woman aged 40 to 50 with non-small cell lung cancer. CDR3 region: CVSSSRQKRNTEAFF. In DNA, the CDR3 is TGTGTCAGTAGTAGCCGACAGAAAAGGAACACTGAAGCTTTCTTT.